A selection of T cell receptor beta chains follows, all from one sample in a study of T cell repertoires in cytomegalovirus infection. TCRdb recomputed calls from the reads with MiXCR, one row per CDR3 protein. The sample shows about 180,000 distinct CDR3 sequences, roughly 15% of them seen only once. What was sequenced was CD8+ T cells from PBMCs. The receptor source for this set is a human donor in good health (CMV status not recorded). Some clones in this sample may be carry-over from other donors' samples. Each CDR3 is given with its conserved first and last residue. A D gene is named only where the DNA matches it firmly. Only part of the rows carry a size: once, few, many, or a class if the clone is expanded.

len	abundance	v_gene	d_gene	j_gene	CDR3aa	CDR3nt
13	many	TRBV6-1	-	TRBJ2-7	CASKFGSTYEQYF	TGTGCCAGCAAGTTCGGCTCTACCTACGAGCAGTACTTC
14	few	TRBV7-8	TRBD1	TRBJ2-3	CASSANRGPDTQYF	TGTGCCAGCAGCGCCAACAGGGGCCCAGATACGCAGTATTTT
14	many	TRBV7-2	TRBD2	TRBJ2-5	CASSIIAGGETQYF	TGTGCCAGCAGCATTATAGCGGGAGGAGAGACCCAGTACTTC
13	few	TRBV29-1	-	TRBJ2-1	CSVDPLWRGEQFF	TGCAGCGTTGATCCTCTGTGGCGGGGTGAGCAGTTCTTC
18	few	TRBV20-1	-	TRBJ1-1	CSAGDSGTDPMGSTEAFF	TGCAGTGCTGGCGATTCCGGGACGGATCCTATGGGGAGCACTGAAGCTTTCTTT
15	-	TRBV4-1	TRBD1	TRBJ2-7	CASSQDNRGIHEQYF	TGCGCCAGCAGCCAAGACAACAGGGGGATCCACGAGCAGTACTTC
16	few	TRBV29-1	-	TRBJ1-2	CSVEGRTAEDLYGYTF	TGCAGCGTTGAAGGACGGACCGCCGAGGACCTCTATGGCTACACCTTC
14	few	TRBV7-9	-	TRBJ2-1	CASHSTNSYNEQFF	TGTGCCAGCCACAGTACGAATTCCTACAATGAGCAGTTCTTC
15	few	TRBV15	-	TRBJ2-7	CATSRDDREVHEQYF	TGTGCCACCAGCAGAGATGACAGGGAGGTTCACGAGCAGTACTTC
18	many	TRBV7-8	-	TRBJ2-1	CASSLRGPKRVSYNEQFF	TGTGCCAGCAGCTTAAGAGGACCTAAGAGAGTCTCCTACAATGAGCAGTTCTTC
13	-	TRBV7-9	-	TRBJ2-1	CASSFSGNNEQFF	TGTGCCAGCAGCTTTTCCGGGAACAATGAGCAGTTCTTC
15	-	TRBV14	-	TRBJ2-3	CASSPRTSSTDTQYF	TGTGCCAGCAGCCCTCGGACTTCTAGCACAGATACGCAGTATTTT
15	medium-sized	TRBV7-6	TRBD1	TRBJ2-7	CASSLGQGATYEQYF	TGTGCCAGCAGTCTTGGACAGGGGGCGACCTACGAGCAGTACTTC
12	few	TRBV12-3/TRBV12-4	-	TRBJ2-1	CASKISPNEQFF	TGTGCCAGCAAGATCAGTCCAAATGAGCAGTTCTTC
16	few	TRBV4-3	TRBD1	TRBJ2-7	CASSQERTGIQNEQYF	TGCGCCAGCAGCCAAGAGCGGACAGGGATACAGAACGAGCAGTACTTC
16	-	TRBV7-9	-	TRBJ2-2	CASSSEGHRVTGELFF	TGTGCCAGCAGCTCGGAGGGTCACAGGGTCACCGGGGAGCTGTTTTTT
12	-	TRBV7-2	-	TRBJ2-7	CASSAKVYEQYF	TGTGCCAGCAGCGCAAAGGTGTACGAGCAGTACTTC
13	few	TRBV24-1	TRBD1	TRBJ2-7	CATSDPTGNEQYF	TGTGCCACCAGTGATCCGACAGGGAACGAGCAGTACTTC